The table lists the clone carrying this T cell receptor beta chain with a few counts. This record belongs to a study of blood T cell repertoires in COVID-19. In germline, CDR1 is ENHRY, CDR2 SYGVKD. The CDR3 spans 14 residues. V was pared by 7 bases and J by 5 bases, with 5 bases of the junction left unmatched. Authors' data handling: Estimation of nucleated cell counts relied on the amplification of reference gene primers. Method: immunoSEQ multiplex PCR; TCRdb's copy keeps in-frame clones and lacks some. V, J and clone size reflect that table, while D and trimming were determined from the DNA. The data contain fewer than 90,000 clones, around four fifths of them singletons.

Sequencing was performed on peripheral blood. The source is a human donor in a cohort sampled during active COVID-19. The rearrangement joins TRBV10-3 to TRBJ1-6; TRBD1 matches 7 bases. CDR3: CAINRDRDNSPLHF. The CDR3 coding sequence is TGTGCCATCAATCGCGACAGGGATAATTCACCCCTCCACTTT.